Detailed here is one T cell receptor beta chain. The antigen is unknown. The record originates from a study of CD8+ T cells in alopecia areata. At the level of the study: Patients received oral tofacitinib, 5 to 10 mg twice daily, for moderate-to-severe alopecia areata.

The authors extracted RNA and reverse transcribed it into cDNA as the sequencing template. Using immunoSEQ multiplex PCR, the repertoire was profiled, and TCRdb retains in-frame clones only, with some absent. The data hold around 130,000 clones, with over 50% observed a single time. Patients with alopecia areata provided lesional scalp punch biopsies as well as peripheral blood. Per germline, CDR1 SGHAT and CDR2 FQDESV (reference sequence). The CDR3 spans 15 residues. The V gene end was trimmed by 1 base and the J gene end by 4 bases; junction bases not matched to a gene: 2. General study findings and limits: Scalp sequencing also captures normal skin's resident alphabeta T cells. In lesional scalp, particularly from alopecia totalis/universalis, clonality was higher than in normal scalp.

The receptor's source is a human donor with alopecia areata. This material consisted of CD4+ T cells sorted from blood, taken at week 0. The chain links TRBV11-1 to TRBJ2-2; 8 bases map to TRBD1. CDR3 sequence: CASSLEGTGTGELFF. DNA for the CDR3: TGTGCCAGCAGCTTAGAGGGGACAGGCACCGGGGAGCTGTTTTTT. Full variable domain (missing parts from reference TRBV11-1 and TRBJ2-2): EAEVAQSPRYKITEKSQAVAFWCDPISGHATLYWYRQILGQGPELLVQFQDESVVDDSQLPKDRFSAERLKGVDSTLKIQPAELGDSAMYLCASSLEGTGTGELFFGEGSRLTVL.